The present T cell receptor beta chain was sequenced within a study of Graves' ophthalmopathy and Graves' hyperthyroidism. Diagnoses were established from clinical symptoms, serum thyroxine, TRAb, thyroid ultrasound and orbital computed tomography. As the template, RNA transcripts were used to amplify TCR beta CDR3 regions. An initial RT-PCR round employing HTBI primers preceded a second-round multiplex PCR. TCRdb itself ran the multiplex PCR reads through MiXCR, one entry per CDR3 protein. The data contain about 400,000 distinct CDR3 sequences, 15% of them singletons. There are many counts of this clonotype. The CDR3 consists of 17 residues. V lost 3 bases, J lost 7 bases, and 16 bases stayed unmatched. Germline V gene data show CDR1 as MNHEY and CDR2 as SVGAGI.

The source material was peripheral blood. This TCR came from a woman under 30 with stable Graves' hyperthyroidism. The V gene is TRBV6-5, the J gene TRBJ1-2; 8 nucleotides agree with TRBD1. Here the CDR3 reads CASSYYPGGQGAFGYTF. CDR3 in DNA: TGTGCCAGCAGTTATTACCCCGGCGGGCAGGGGGCGTTTGGCTACACCTTC.